The TCR beta chain under discussion was sequenced for a study of blood T cell repertoires in COVID-19 (dated by TCRdb to about 2020). The study in broad terms: Samples from collaborators originated in the United States, Italy and Spain and spanned both the acute and convalescent phases of COVID-19. The samples were drawn from two sources: the first 160 participants of the ongoing ImmuneRACE study, and approximately 1,300 subjects contributed by 6 global collaborators. Where available, HLA class I and class II types were obtained from metadata supplied by the sample provider rather than from assay-based typing. The repertoires were made available in a free public database intended to serve as a resource for research on the immune response to SARS-CoV-2. The material from the prospective study consisted of cDNA or gDNA derived from T cells, B-cell-depleted T cells, or PBMCs. Subjects who had been exposed to COVID-19, were actively infected with it, or had recovered from it provided the deeply sampled blood TCRbeta repertoires that made up the dataset. Nearly every sample came with metadata listing a de-identified subject ID, COVID-19 status, age in years and sex. What the study reported, not specific to this receptor: Clinical and demographic metadata were provided uncurated, with the amount varying by source and participant.

The sample holds one count of this clone. Its antigen remains unidentified. Base qualities are not recorded, but no much larger clone differs from it by a single base. Another Seattle source contributed samples from volunteer blood donors who had recovered from COVID-19. Each collaborating institution followed its own protocols to collect whole blood in K2EDTA tubes. For TCRbeta analysis, collaborator samples were shipped as frozen whole blood, as isolated PBMCs, or as DNA extracted from either sample type. TCRbeta CDR3 regions were amplified from genomic DNA by means of the immunoSEQ Assay, a bias-controlled multiplex PCR. The authors' pipeline ran thus. The number of nucleated cells in each sample was estimated by amplification of reference gene primers within the assay. To quantify the absolute abundance of each unique TCRbeta CDR3 rearrangement, sequence reads were collapsed and filtered. For each sample, productive Simpson clonality was calculated as the square root of Simpson's diversity index over productive rearrangements. The table was pulled from immuneACCESS by TCRdb, which kept in-frame rearrangements only. Such tables lose some clones; where checked, under half of the loss comes from unresolved V genes, and the rest has no known cause. V, J and clone size are those of that table, while D and trimming were read from the DNA. Counted in this sample were around 250,000 clones; more than 80% of them appeared once. Jointly, the top ten make up about 2% of the sample.

The sample taken for sequencing was peripheral blood. This receptor was identified in a young man who had recovered from COVID-19.

The sequenced DNA is TGCGCCAGCAGGTCCGGGAATTCCTACGAGCAGTACTTC. It specifies CASRSGNSYEQYF. The rearranged chain carries TRBV10-1 and TRBJ2-7; a weak D assignment points to TRBD2 (5 bases agree). The junction carries 10 bases between V and J, which are trimmed by 6 bases and 1 base respectively. The germline V gene encodes CDR1 WNHNN and CDR2 SYGVQD (reference sequence). CDR3 length: 13 amino acids, cysteine to phenylalanine. This entry keeps only the CDR3 DNA: 39 bases, framed from base 1.